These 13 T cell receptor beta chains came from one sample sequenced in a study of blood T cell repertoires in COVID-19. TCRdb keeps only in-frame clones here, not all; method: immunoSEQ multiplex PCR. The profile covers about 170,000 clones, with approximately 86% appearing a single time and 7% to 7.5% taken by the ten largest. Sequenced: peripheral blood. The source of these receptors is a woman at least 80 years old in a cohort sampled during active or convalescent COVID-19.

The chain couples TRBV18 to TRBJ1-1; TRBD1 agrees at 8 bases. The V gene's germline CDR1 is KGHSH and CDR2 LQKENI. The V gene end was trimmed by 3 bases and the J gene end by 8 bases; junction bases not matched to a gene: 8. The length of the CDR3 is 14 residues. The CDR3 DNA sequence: TGTGCCAGCTCACCGAAGGACAGGGCGTCCGAAGCTTTCTTT. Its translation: CASSPKDRASEAFF.

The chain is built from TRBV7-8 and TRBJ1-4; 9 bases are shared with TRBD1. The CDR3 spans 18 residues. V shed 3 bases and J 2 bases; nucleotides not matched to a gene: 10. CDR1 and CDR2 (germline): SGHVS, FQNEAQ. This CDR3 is CASSFSTGGAITNEKLFF. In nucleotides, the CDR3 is TGTGCCAGCAGCTTTAGCACAGGGGGCGCGATCACTAATGAAAAACTGTTTTTT.

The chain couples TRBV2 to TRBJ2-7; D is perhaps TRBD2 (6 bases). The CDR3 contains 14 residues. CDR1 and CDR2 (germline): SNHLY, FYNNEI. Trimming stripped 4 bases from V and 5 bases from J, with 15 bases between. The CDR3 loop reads CASSVGGILHEQYV. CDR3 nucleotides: TGTGCCAGCAGTGTCGGGGGAATTTTGCACGAGCAGTACGTC.

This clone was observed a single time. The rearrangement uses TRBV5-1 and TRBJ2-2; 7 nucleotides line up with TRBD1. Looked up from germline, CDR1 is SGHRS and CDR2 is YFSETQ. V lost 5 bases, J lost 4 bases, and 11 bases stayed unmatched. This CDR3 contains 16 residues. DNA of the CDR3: TGCGCCAGCAGGCGAAAAGACAGGGTATTCACCGGGGAGCTGTTTTTT. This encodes CASRRKDRVFTGELFF.

The CDR3 is CASSLMRGIGYGYTF. DNA for the CDR3: TGTGCCAGCTCACTCATGCGGGGAATCGGATATGGCTACACCTTC. The chain joins TRBV18 to TRBJ1-2; D is ambiguous. V gave up 4 bases and J gave up 5 bases, with 17 bases separating them. Germline V lookup: CDR1 KGHSH, CDR2 LQKENI. The CDR3 consists of 15 residues.

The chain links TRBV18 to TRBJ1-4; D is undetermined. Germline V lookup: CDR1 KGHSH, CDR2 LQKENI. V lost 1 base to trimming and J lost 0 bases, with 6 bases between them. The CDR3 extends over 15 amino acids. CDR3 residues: CASSPREPTNEKLFF. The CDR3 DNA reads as TGTGCCAGCTCACCACGGGAGCCAACTAATGAAAAACTGTTTTTT.

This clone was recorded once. DNA for the CDR3: TGCAGTGCTAGAGCAAATTCACCCCTCCACTTT. Translated, it gives CSARANSPLHF. The chain employs TRBV20-1 and TRBJ1-6; D ambiguous. V shed 1 base and J shed 7 bases, with 2 bases lying between them. Germline assignment: CDR1 DFQATT and CDR2 SNEGSKA (reference sequence). The CDR3 sequence is 11 residues long.

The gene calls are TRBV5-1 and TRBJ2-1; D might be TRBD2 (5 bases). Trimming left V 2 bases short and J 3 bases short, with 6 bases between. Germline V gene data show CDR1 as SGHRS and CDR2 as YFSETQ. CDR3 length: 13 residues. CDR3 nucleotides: TGCGCCAGCAGCTTCCGGGACTACAATGAGCAGTTCTTC. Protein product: CASSFRDYNEQFF.

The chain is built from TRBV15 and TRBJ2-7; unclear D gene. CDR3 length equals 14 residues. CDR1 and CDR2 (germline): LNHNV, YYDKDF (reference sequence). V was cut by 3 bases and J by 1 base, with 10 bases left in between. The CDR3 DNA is TGTGCCACCAGCAGGCGGTTCATATCCTACGAGCAGTACGTC. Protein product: CATSRRFISYEQYV.

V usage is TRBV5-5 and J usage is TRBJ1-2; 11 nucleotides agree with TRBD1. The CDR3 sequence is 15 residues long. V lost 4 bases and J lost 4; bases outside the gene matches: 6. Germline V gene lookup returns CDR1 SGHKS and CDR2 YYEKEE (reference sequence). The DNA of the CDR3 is TGTGCCAGCAGCCCGGGAGGGACAGGGGGCTATGGCTACACCTTC. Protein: CASSPGGTGGYGYTF.

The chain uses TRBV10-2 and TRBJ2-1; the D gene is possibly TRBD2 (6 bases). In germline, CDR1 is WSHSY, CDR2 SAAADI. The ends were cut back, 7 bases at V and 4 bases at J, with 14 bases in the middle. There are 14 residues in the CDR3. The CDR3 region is CASITGAPYNEQFF. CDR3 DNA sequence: TGCGCCAGCATTACGGGAGCCCCTTACAATGAGCAGTTCTTC.

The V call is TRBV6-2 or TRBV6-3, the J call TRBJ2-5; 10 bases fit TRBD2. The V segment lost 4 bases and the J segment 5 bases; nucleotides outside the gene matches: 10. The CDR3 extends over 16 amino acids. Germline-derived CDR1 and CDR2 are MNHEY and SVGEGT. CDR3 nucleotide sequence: TGTGCCAGCAGTTCCCAAACTAGCGGGGTTGTGGAGACCCAGTACTTC. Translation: CASSSQTSGVVETQYF.

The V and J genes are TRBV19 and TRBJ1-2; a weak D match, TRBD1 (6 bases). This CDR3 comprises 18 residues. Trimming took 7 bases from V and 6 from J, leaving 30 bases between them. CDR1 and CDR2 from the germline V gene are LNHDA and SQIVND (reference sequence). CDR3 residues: CASKSRQVLARRGDGYTF. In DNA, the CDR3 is TGTGCCAGTAAATCCCGACAGGTCTTGGCCCGGCGCGGTGATGGCTACACCTTC.